This T cell receptor (beta chain) originates from a study of T-cell memory formation after mild COVID-19 (dated by TCRdb to about 2021). With respect to the entire study: TCR sequence clusters from the two donors were found to be largely donor specific. The cohort was made up of two young adult volunteers, one female and one male, who were previously healthy. Longitudinal TCRalpha and TCRbeta repertoire sequencing tracked T-cell clones expanding and contracting after mild COVID-19 in a couple of donors.

V drops 1 base and J drops 5 bases, leaving 5 bases in between. From its cysteine to its phenylalanine, the CDR3 spans 12 amino acids. Just the 36-base CDR3 DNA is kept, in frame starting at base 1. The germline V gene provides CDR1 MNHNS and CDR2 SASEGT. Ficoll-Paque density gradient centrifugation was the method used to isolate PBMCs. This clonotype was observed at least ten times. What antigen it recognizes has not been identified. The record has no base qualities; no much larger clone is one base away. The research as a whole found: Contracting CD4+ clones were found mainly in CM and EM memory subsets, while CD8+ clones were enriched in EMRA. The second-wave clones that peaked on day 37 were not confirmed to be SARS-CoV-2 specific. Some responding clones were detected in pre-infection memory, which suggested that pre-existing cross-reactive memory T cells had joined the SARS-CoV-2 response. Clones contracting from day 15 to 85 had balanced CD4/CD8 phenotypes, while a second wave expanding from day 15 to 37 was biased towards CD4+. The study included only a couple of mild cases, and larger cohorts that include severe cases with pre-infection samples were judged to be necessary.

Sequencing instrument: Illumina NovaSeq 6000. TCRalpha and TCRbeta cDNA libraries were constructed by 5'RACE with constant-segment primers, with sample barcodes and unique molecular identifiers being introduced. RNA was extracted from every sample with Trizol reagent. Libraries were amplified in two PCR steps, with a second sample barcode and Illumina TruSeq adapters added in the second step. The libraries were sequenced on an Illumina NovaSeq using 2 x 150 bp paired-end reads. In the source study's methods: Demultiplexing of reads and collapsing into UMI-guided consensus sequences were performed with migec v1.2.7. Using mixcr v2.1.11, UMI consensuses were aligned to TRA and TRB V and J templates and then assembled into clonotypes. A clonotype was counted as expanded or contracted only when both edgeR and NoisET called the clonotype significant, with the noise models trained on biological replicates. For edgeR calls, the cutoffs were a false discovery rate-adjusted p below 0.01 and a log2 fold-change threshold of 1. As an exploratory analysis of dynamics, PCA with hierarchical clustering was applied to max-normalized trajectories of the 1000 most abundant clonotypes. Each responding clone was given a CD4 or CD8 phenotype based on the CD4+ and CD8+ repertoires, which had been sequenced separately. Through fastp at Q25 and MiXCR, TCRdb rebuilt clones from the public reads, retaining in-frame beta chains. Entries are consolidated by CDR3 protein sequence, retaining the most common genes and DNA. These V and J calls originate from TCRdb's pipeline instead of the authors' own analysis. For this sample the table gives approximately 500,000 distinct CDR3 sequences, of which around 27% were detected only once. Roughly an eighth of the sample is taken by the ten largest.

The sample consisted of PBMCs or a T cell subset sorted from them (not recorded which). The receptor was derived from an adult woman who had mild COVID-19 (a few samples of this study predate the infection). The sample titles of this study are shuffled in the database, so cell type and time point are left out; the donor was told from shared clones. The chain couples TRBV6-1 to TRBJ2-5; the D gene lacks a confident call. The sequenced DNA is TGTGCCAGCAGTGAAGGATGGGAGACCCAGTACTTC. The translation is CASSEGWETQYF.